The 27 T cell receptor beta chains reported below all come from one sample, sequenced in a study of beta chain features in type 1 diabetes. Expressed TCRB transcripts were sequenced because the entire RNA isolate underwent reverse transcription. Assay used: immunoSEQ multiplex PCR; TCRdb lists only in-frame clones, some missing. This table holds more than 550,000 clones, about an eighth found once. Whole-study results and caveats: TCRB CDR3s were moderately but significantly shorter in Type 1 diabetes patients in all four CD4+ subsets.

These receptors' antigens are unknown. The source material was naive CD4+ T cells from blood. The receptors originated from a man aged 18 to 30 with type 1 diabetes.

The chain links TRBV30 to TRBJ1-3; no clear D. Trimming left V 0 bases short and J 5 bases short, with 11 bases between. This CDR3 comprises 14 residues. The V gene's germline CDR1 is GTSNPN and CDR2 SVGIG (reference sequence). The CDR3 DNA is TGTGCCTGGAGTGTTGAGGGAGAACGAAACACCATATATTTT. This sequence encodes CAWSVEGERNTIYF.

The chain links TRBV2 to TRBJ1-1; the D gene is possibly TRBD1 (6 bases). The V and J ends lost 3 bases and 6 bases respectively, with 14 bases between them. Germline CDR1 is SNHLY and CDR2 is FYNNEI. The CDR3 runs 14 residues. CDR3 DNA sequence: TGTGCCAGCAGTGAGAACAGGGAGTCGCCTGAAGCTTTCTTT. Its translation is CASSENRESPEAFF.

This chain joins TRBV29-1 and TRBJ2-5; D is perhaps TRBD1 (5 bases). Germline values: CDR1 SQVTM, CDR2 ANQGSEA. The CDR3 has 12 amino acids. Deletions cut 7 bases from V and 1 base from J, with 10 bases between. The CDR3 coding sequence is TGCAGCGGTGCCCAGGGCCAAGAGACCCAGTACTTC. It encodes CSGAQGQETQYF. Combining the CDR3 with reference TRBV29-1 and TRBJ2-5 gives the whole variable domain SAVISQKPSRDICQRGTSLTIQCQVDSQVTMMFWYRQQPGQSLTLIATANQGSEATYESGFVIDKFPISRPNLTFSTLTVSNMSPEDSSIYLCSGAQGQETQYFGPGTRLLVL.

The rearrangement joins TRBV5-1 to TRBJ2-7; 9 bases map to TRBD1. The CDR3 spans 14 residues. The germline V gene encodes CDR1 SGHRS and CDR2 YFSETQ. V gave up 2 bases and J gave up 5 bases; unmatched junction bases: 5. The CDR3 spells CASSLPGQGNEQYF. As DNA, the CDR3 is TGCGCCAGCAGCTTACCGGGACAGGGTAACGAGCAGTACTTC.

In this sample, this clone turned up a few times. This chain links TRBV20-1 with TRBJ2-7, with D maybe TRBD1 (7 bases). Trimming stripped 3 bases from V and 7 bases from J, with 10 bases between. Looked up from germline, CDR1 is DFQATT and CDR2 is SNEGSKA (reference sequence). The CDR3 is 11 amino acids. In DNA form, the CDR3 reads TGCAGTGCTAGCCAGGGGGGAGAGCAGTACTTC. This codes for CSASQGGEQYF.

The chain joins TRBV14 to TRBJ2-1, with TRBD2 identical over 10 bases. Per the germline V gene, CDR1 is SGHDN and CDR2 is FVKESK. The CDR3 covers 16 residues. J lost 5 bases, V lost 3 bases, and 7 bases had no gene match. CDR3 DNA: TGTGCCAGCAGCCAGGTAGCGGGAGGTCCCAACAATGAGCAGTTCTTC. Translated: CASSQVAGGPNNEQFF.

The chain uses TRBV9 and TRBJ2-2, with 10 bases matching TRBD2. CDR3 length: 16 residues. CDR1 SGDLS and CDR2 YYNGEE come from the germline V gene. V dropped 5 bases and J dropped 5; count of bases not matched to a gene: 9. CDR3 residues: CASRAKASGSTGELFF. The CDR3 region has the DNA TGTGCCAGCAGGGCTAAGGCTAGCGGGAGTACCGGGGAGCTGTTTTTT.

This rearrangement joins TRBV18 to TRBJ1-1, with 8 bases aligning to TRBD1. Trimming at V came to 0 bases and at J to 3 bases, leaving 6 bases not matched to a gene. From germline, CDR1 is KGHSH and CDR2 LQKENI. There are 16 residues in the CDR3. The CDR3 bases are TGTGCCAGCTCACCACCGGGTAACAGGGGGGACACTGAAGCTTTCTTT. It translates to CASSPPGNRGDTEAFF.

This clone has just a few counts. The chain combines TRBV5-1 with TRBJ1-1, with 7 bases identical to TRBD1. The CDR3 loop spans 15 amino acids. Germline loops: CDR1 SGHRS, CDR2 YFSETQ. Germline trimming cut 5 bases from V and 1 base from J; bases unmatched to any gene: 8. In DNA form, the CDR3 reads TGCGCCAGCAGTCCCCGGACAGGAGAGAACACTGAAGCTTTCTTT. Amino acid sequence: CASSPRTGENTEAFF.

The V gene is TRBV7-9, the J gene TRBJ1-4, with a tentative D call TRBD1 (6 bases). V was pared by 6 bases and J by 8 bases, with 16 bases between. Germline-derived CDR1 and CDR2 are SEHNR and FQNEAQ (reference sequence). The CDR3 is 14 amino acids. The CDR3 here is CASSSDSGGEKLFF. The CDR3 DNA follows: TGTGCCAGCAGTTCCGACTCGGGGGGCGAAAAACTGTTTTTT. The full variable domain, with the rest looked up from reference TRBV7-9 and TRBJ1-4, is DTGVSQNPRHKITKRGQNVTFRCDPISEHNRLYWYRQTLGQGPEFLTYFQNEAQLEKSRLLSDRFSAERPKGSFSTLEIQRTEQGDSAMYLCASSSDSGGEKLFFGSGTQLSVL.

The chain employs TRBV7-6 and TRBJ2-2, with 9 bases lining up with TRBD2. Germline values: CDR1 SGHVS, CDR2 FNYEAQ. The CDR3 covers 18 residues. V lost 4 bases and J lost 1; bases outside the gene matches: 10. The CDR3 protein is CASSYATGTSRNTGELFF. DNA for the CDR3: TGTGCCAGCAGCTACGCGACTGGGACTAGCAGGAACACCGGGGAGCTGTTTTTT.

The chain couples TRBV7-3 to TRBJ2-2; 9 bases map to TRBD2. The CDR3 is 16 amino acids. Germline CDR1 and CDR2: SGHTA and FQGTGA. V lost 4 bases and J lost 0; bases outside the gene matches: 3. The CDR3 DNA follows: TGTGCCAGCAGCTCAAGCGGGGGGACGAACACCGGGGAGCTGTTTTTT. The encoded protein is CASSSSGGTNTGELFF.

CDR3 in DNA: TGTGCCAGCAGACTAGCGGGCCTCCAAGAGACCCAGTACTTC. This encodes CASRLAGLQETQYF. This chain uses TRBV6-6 with TRBJ2-5; 9 bases align to TRBD2. The germline CDR1 and CDR2 sequences are MNHNY and SVGAGI (reference sequence). This CDR3 is 14 amino acids long. The V segment lost 6 bases and the J segment 1 base; nucleotides outside the gene matches: 3.

V and J are TRBV28 and TRBJ2-1, with no clear D. CDR1 and CDR2 (germline): MDHEN, SYDVKM. V lost 1 base to trimming and J lost 0 bases, with 10 bases between them. CDR3 size: 16 residues. This CDR3 reads CASSLFPYSSYNEQFF. The CDR3 region has the DNA TGTGCCAGCAGTTTATTCCCGTACAGCTCCTACAATGAGCAGTTCTTC.

CDR3 nucleotides: TGTGCCAGCAGCCCCGGGGTGGGGCTTGGGGCTTTCTTT. Its protein product is CASSPGVGLGAFF. The chain uses TRBV7-9 and TRBJ1-1, with D tentatively TRBD1 (5 bases). Germline CDR1 reads SEHNR; CDR2 reads FQNEAQ (reference sequence). There are 13 residues in the CDR3. V was clipped by 5 bases and J by 11 bases, with 18 bases between them.

This clone has just a few counts. V is TRBV7-2 and J is TRBJ2-7, with D uncertain. Germline CDR1 and CDR2: SGHTA and FQGNSA. The CDR3 length is 13 residues. Trimming took off 3 bases at V and 2 bases at J, with 8 bases between the two ends. CDR3: CASSLLRAYEQYF. The CDR3 DNA is TGTGCCAGCAGCTTGCTCCGAGCCTACGAGCAGTACTTC.

This clone was recorded at least ten times. The rearrangement uses TRBV10-3 and TRBJ1-3; unclear D gene. From germline, CDR1 is ENHRY and CDR2 SYGVKD. V lost 0 bases, J lost 11 bases, and 8 bases lay in between. The CDR3 is 12 residues long. CDR3: CAISESARAIYF. CDR3 coding DNA: TGTGCCATCAGTGAGTCGGCCCGCGCCATATATTTT.

This clone was seen a few times. The gene calls are TRBV5-1 and TRBJ2-2; D gene uncertain. The CDR3 has 17 residues. V lost 0 bases and J 6 bases, leaving 18 bases between the germline ends. The germline V gene has CDR1 SGHRS and CDR2 YFSETQ. The DNA of the CDR3 is TGCGCCAGCAGCTTGGGAGCAGCCCACTCTTTTCCCGGGGAGCTGTTTTTT. It codes for CASSLGAAHSFPGELFF.

The CDR3 region has the DNA TGTGCCTGGAGTGGAATAGTCGTATATGAAAAACTGTTTTTT. Protein product: CAWSGIVVYEKLFF. The rearrangement joins TRBV30 to TRBJ1-4; D is undetermined. The CDR3 covers 14 residues. V was cut by 1 base and J by 6 bases, with 12 bases left in between. CDR1 is GTSNPN and CDR2 is SVGIG in the germline V gene (reference sequence).

The rearrangement uses TRBV14 and TRBJ2-1, with TRBD2 identical over 7 bases. The CDR3 totals 15 residues. Germline CDR1 SGHDN, CDR2 FVKESK. Trimming cost V 1 base and J 2 bases; bases outside gene matches: 2. This CDR3 reads CASSQGAGAYNEQFF. In nucleotides, the CDR3 is TGTGCCAGCAGCCAAGGGGCGGGGGCCTACAATGAGCAGTTCTTC.

The V and J genes are TRBV4-3 and TRBJ2-5; D is perhaps TRBD1 or TRBD2 (6 bases each). Trimming took off 2 bases at V and 4 bases at J, with 17 bases between the two ends. This CDR3 is built from 16 residues. CDR1 LGHNA and CDR2 YSLEER come from the germline V gene. The DNA of the CDR3 is TGCGCCAGCAGCCAAAATCATCGGGGGCGCGGAGAGACCCAGTACTTC. As protein: CASSQNHRGRGETQYF.

The chain carries TRBV15 and TRBJ2-7, with 11 bases fitting TRBD2. The CDR3 sequence is 16 residues long. The germline V gene has CDR1 LNHNV and CDR2 YYDKDF (reference sequence). Losses at the gene ends were 5 bases for V and 3 bases for J; bases not matched to a gene: 9. The CDR3 bases are TGTGCCACCAGCCGCGGGACTAGCGGATTACTCTACGAGCAGTACTTC. It encodes CATSRGTSGLLYEQYF.

The chain joins TRBV5-4 to TRBJ2-1; 9 nucleotides align to TRBD2. The CDR3 is 15 amino acids. J lost 2 bases, V lost 3 bases, and 3 bases had no gene match. Germline CDR1 and CDR2: SGHNT and YYREEE (reference sequence). The CDR3 reads CASSSLAGAYNEQFF. CDR3 coding DNA: TGTGCCAGCAGCTCCTTAGCGGGGGCCTACAATGAGCAGTTCTTC.

The V and J genes are TRBV7-2 and TRBJ1-1; no definite D call. The germline gives CDR1 SGHTA, CDR2 FQGNSA. This CDR3 has 14 amino acids. Trimming shortened V by 1 base and J by 6 bases, and 12 bases separated the two germline ends. In DNA, the CDR3 is TGTGCCAGCAGCTTAGGGGAAGCGGGGTCTGAAGCTTTCTTT. Its protein product is CASSLGEAGSEAFF.

V gene TRBV7-2 combines with J gene TRBJ2-7; D gene uncertain. V lost 5 bases and J lost 5, with 10 bases in between. The CDR3 length is 12 residues. The germline V gene encodes CDR1 SGHTA and CDR2 FQGNSA. CDR3 amino acids: CASSPSLDEQYF. The CDR3 DNA follows: TGTGCCAGCAGCCCATCCTTGGACGAGCAGTACTTC.

This clone has more than one count but fewer than ten. The CDR3 DNA sequence: TGTGCCAGCAGCCCCGGACTAGCGGTCGATACGCAGTATTTT. Translation: CASSPGLAVDTQYF. This chain connects TRBV7-9 to TRBJ2-3; 10 bases map to TRBD2. The V and J ends lost 5 bases and 6 bases, in that order; junction bases with no gene match: 5. CDR3 length: 14 residues. Germline V lookup: CDR1 SEHNR, CDR2 FQNEAQ (reference sequence).

This rearrangement joins TRBV7-9 to TRBJ1-1; D ambiguous. Per germline, CDR1 SEHNR and CDR2 FQNEAQ (reference sequence). This CDR3 has 14 amino acids. Trimming removed 3 bases from V and 0 bases from J, with 8 bases in between. The CDR3 sequence: CASSFGSLNTEAFF. CDR3 nucleotides: TGTGCCAGCAGCTTCGGCAGTCTGAACACTGAAGCTTTCTTT.